Listed below are T cell receptor beta chains from one sample, sequenced in a study of cytomegalovirus exposure and HLA in healthy donors. Data came from immunoSEQ multiplex PCR; TCRdb stores just in-frame clones and leaves some out. Among a few hundred thousand clones, 70% to 85% were seen once, and the ten largest hold 0.2% to 0.25%. The source material was PBMCs. Receptors were obtained from a girl aged 2 to 10 in good health and CMV-seronegative. CDR3s include the opening cysteine and the closing phenylalanine or tryptophan. The D gene is left open where the match is weak. For some rows the clone size is stated as once, few or many, or as a class when expanded; others skip it.

CDR3aa: CASSDEVSGTSNTGELFF
CDR3nt: TGTGCCAGCAGTGATGAGGTTAGCGGGACTTCGAACACCGGGGAGCTGTTTTTT
v_gene: TRBV6-4
j_gene: TRBJ2-2
abundance: .
d_gene: TRBD2

CDR3aa: CSVGLGVGKEQYF
CDR3nt: TGCAGCGTCGGCTTAGGAGTTGGAAAGGAGCAGTACTTC
v_gene: TRBV29-1
j_gene: TRBJ2-7
abundance: .
d_gene: .

CDR3aa: CASNWPNSNQPQHF
CDR3nt: TGTGCCAGTAATTGGCCAAATAGCAATCAGCCCCAGCATTTT
v_gene: TRBV19
j_gene: TRBJ1-5
abundance: .
d_gene: .

CDR3aa: CASQPGQGHYGYTF
CDR3nt: TGCGCCAGCCAGCCCGGGCAGGGGCATTATGGCTACACCTTC
v_gene: TRBV5-1
j_gene: TRBJ1-2
abundance: once
d_gene: .

CDR3aa: CASSLDWTGPYEQYF
CDR3nt: TGCGCCAGCAGCTTGGATTGGACAGGGCCCTACGAGCAGTACTTC
v_gene: TRBV5-1
j_gene: TRBJ2-7
abundance: .
d_gene: TRBD1

CDR3aa: CASSLLPSGDGQPQHF
CDR3nt: TGCGCCAGCAGCTTGCTTCCTTCAGGGGACGGCCAGCCCCAGCATTTT
v_gene: TRBV5-1
j_gene: TRBJ1-5
abundance: .
d_gene: .

CDR3aa: CATTKGRGYEQYF
CDR3nt: TGTGCCACCACGAAAGGGAGGGGATACGAGCAGTACTTC
v_gene: TRBV2
j_gene: TRBJ2-7
abundance: .
d_gene: TRBD2

CDR3aa: CASSETPRGTYEQYF
CDR3nt: TGCGCCAGCAGTGAAACCCCCAGGGGGACCTACGAGCAGTACTTC
v_gene: TRBV10-2
j_gene: TRBJ2-7
abundance: .
d_gene: TRBD1

CDR3aa: CASSLEGLPLAGELFF
CDR3nt: TGCGCCAGCAGCTTGGAAGGGCTCCCATTAGCGGGGGAGCTGTTTTTT
v_gene: TRBV5-1
j_gene: TRBJ2-2
abundance: few
d_gene: .

CDR3aa: CASSYSNSRLAFF
CDR3nt: TGTGCCAGCAGTTACTCGAATTCCAGGTTGGCTTTCTTT
v_gene: TRBV6-5
j_gene: TRBJ1-1
abundance: few
d_gene: .

CDR3aa: CASSLESGFYNSPLHF
CDR3nt: TGTGCCAGCAGCTTAGAGTCAGGGTTCTATAATTCACCCCTCCACTTT
v_gene: TRBV11-2
j_gene: TRBJ1-6
abundance: .
d_gene: .

CDR3aa: CAWSRDRFAYEQYF
CDR3nt: TGTGCCTGGAGCCGGGACAGATTCGCCTACGAGCAGTACTTC
v_gene: TRBV30
j_gene: TRBJ2-7
abundance: .
d_gene: TRBD1

CDR3aa: CASSHNSGRGGETQYF
CDR3nt: TGTGCCAGCAGCCACAACAGCGGGAGAGGTGGAGAGACCCAGTACTTC
v_gene: TRBV4-2
j_gene: TRBJ2-5
abundance: .
d_gene: TRBD2

CDR3aa: CASSPGLAGEQYF
CDR3nt: TGTGCCAGCTCACCGGGACTAGCTGGCGAGCAGTACTTC
v_gene: TRBV18
j_gene: TRBJ2-7
abundance: .
d_gene: TRBD2

CDR3aa: CASTWFGDRVRNEQFF
CDR3nt: TGTGCCAGCACCTGGTTCGGGGACAGGGTGCGCAATGAGCAGTTCTTC
v_gene: TRBV4-2
j_gene: TRBJ2-1
abundance: .
d_gene: TRBD1

CDR3aa: CASSVTGQGATRNTEAFF
CDR3nt: TGCGCCAGCAGTGTTACGGGACAGGGGGCAACTCGGAACACTGAAGCTTTCTTT
v_gene: TRBV10-2
j_gene: TRBJ1-1
abundance: .
d_gene: TRBD1

CDR3aa: CASSQGSWTEAFF
CDR3nt: TGTGCCAGCAGCCAGGGGAGTTGGACTGAAGCTTTCTTT
v_gene: TRBV6-5
j_gene: TRBJ1-1
abundance: few
d_gene: .

CDR3aa: CASSGTFMNTEAFF
CDR3nt: TGTGCCAGCAGCGGGACATTCATGAACACTGAAGCTTTCTTT
v_gene: TRBV2
j_gene: TRBJ1-1
abundance: .
d_gene: .

CDR3aa: CASSLLSQPQHF
CDR3nt: TGTGCCAGCAGCTTACTCTCTCAGCCCCAGCATTTT
v_gene: TRBV7-9
j_gene: TRBJ1-5
abundance: few
d_gene: .

CDR3aa: CASTSTGGLLPRTQYF
CDR3nt: TGTGCCAGCACCTCCACGGGGGGGCTGTTGCCCAGGACCCAGTACTTC
v_gene: TRBV7-9
j_gene: TRBJ2-5
abundance: .
d_gene: TRBD2

CDR3aa: CASSEAGSNQPQHF
CDR3nt: TGTGCCAGCAGTGAAGCGGGCTCCAATCAGCCCCAGCATTTT
v_gene: TRBV6-1
j_gene: TRBJ1-5
abundance: .
d_gene: .

CDR3aa: CASSRQETQYF
CDR3nt: TGTGCCAGCAGCCGCCAAGAGACCCAGTACTTC
v_gene: TRBV6-1
j_gene: TRBJ2-5
abundance: .
d_gene: .

CDR3aa: CASSDKGQVQRGYTF
CDR3nt: TGTGCCAGTAGTGACAAAGGACAGGTCCAGCGGGGCTACACCTTC
v_gene: TRBV19
j_gene: TRBJ1-2
abundance: .
d_gene: TRBD1

CDR3aa: CASSLAYEQYF
CDR3nt: TGTGCCAGCAGCCTAGCCTACGAGCAGTACTTC
v_gene: TRBV5-6
j_gene: TRBJ2-7
abundance: .
d_gene: .

CDR3aa: CASRGDSGNYGYTF
CDR3nt: TGTGCCAGCAGAGGGGACAGTGGGAACTATGGCTACACCTTC
v_gene: TRBV2
j_gene: TRBJ1-2
abundance: few
d_gene: TRBD1

CDR3aa: CAPMGASGRRYEQYF
CDR3nt: TGTGCCCCTATGGGTGCTAGCGGGAGAAGATACGAGCAGTACTTC
v_gene: TRBV30
j_gene: TRBJ2-7
abundance: .
d_gene: TRBD2

CDR3aa: CASSSLAGPSSTDTQYF
CDR3nt: TGTGCCAGCAGCTCTCTCGCGGGACCGTCTAGCACAGATACGCAGTATTTT
v_gene: TRBV4-2
j_gene: TRBJ2-3
abundance: .
d_gene: .

CDR3aa: CASFSTRGGETIEQFF
CDR3nt: TGCGCCAGCTTTTCCACCCGAGGGGGCGAAACGATCGAGCAGTTCTTC
v_gene: TRBV10-2
j_gene: TRBJ2-1
abundance: few
d_gene: TRBD1

CDR3aa: CASSPPTESKNIQYF
CDR3nt: TGTGCCAGCAGCCCTCCGACAGAATCCAAAAACATTCAGTACTTC
v_gene: TRBV7-9
j_gene: TRBJ2-4
abundance: .
d_gene: .

CDR3aa: CASSQGSQGSYEQYF
CDR3nt: TGCGCCAGCAGCCAAGGCTCACAGGGGTCCTACGAGCAGTACTTC
v_gene: TRBV4-1
j_gene: TRBJ2-7
abundance: .
d_gene: TRBD1

CDR3aa: CASSLIGRDYEQYF
CDR3nt: TGTGCCAGCAGCTTAATTGGCAGGGACTACGAGCAGTACTTC
v_gene: TRBV11-2
j_gene: TRBJ2-7
abundance: once
d_gene: .

CDR3aa: CASSLGQYGTEAFF
CDR3nt: TGCGCCAGCAGCCTCGGACAGTATGGCACTGAAGCTTTCTTT
v_gene: TRBV5-1
j_gene: TRBJ1-1
abundance: few
d_gene: .

CDR3aa: CSVEEAGSGANVLTF
CDR3nt: TGCAGCGTTGAAGAAGCGGGGTCTGGGGCCAACGTCCTGACTTTC
v_gene: TRBV29-1
j_gene: TRBJ2-6
abundance: .
d_gene: TRBD2

CDR3aa: CASGLESSYNEQFF
CDR3nt: TGTGCTAGTGGTTTAGAGAGCTCCTACAATGAGCAGTTCTTC
v_gene: TRBV12-5
j_gene: TRBJ2-1
abundance: .
d_gene: .

CDR3aa: CASSTPPAGTEAFF
CDR3nt: TGTGCCAGTAGTACCCCCCCGGCGGGAACTGAAGCTTTCTTT
v_gene: TRBV19
j_gene: TRBJ1-1
abundance: few
d_gene: .

CDR3aa: CASSWDRAHSGANVLTF
CDR3nt: TGTGCCAGTAGTTGGGACAGGGCCCACTCTGGGGCCAACGTCCTGACTTTC
v_gene: TRBV19
j_gene: TRBJ2-6
abundance: .
d_gene: TRBD1

CDR3aa: CASSSGGSGGYTF
CDR3nt: TGTGCCAGCAGCTCAGGGGGTTCCGGGGGCTACACCTTC
v_gene: TRBV7-6
j_gene: TRBJ1-2
abundance: .
d_gene: TRBD1

CDR3aa: CASSLGILTGGYDTQYF
CDR3nt: TGTGCCAGCAGCTTGGGCATATTAACAGGGGGCTATGATACGCAGTATTTT
v_gene: TRBV5-4
j_gene: TRBJ2-3
abundance: .
d_gene: TRBD1

CDR3aa: CASSLGASGLAGEETQYF
CDR3nt: TGTGCCAGCAGCTTAGGGGCGTCGGGACTAGCGGGTGAGGAGACCCAGTACTTC
v_gene: TRBV7-6
j_gene: TRBJ2-5
abundance: .
d_gene: TRBD2

CDR3aa: CASSSGLASEQYF
CDR3nt: TGTGCCAGCAGCTCGGGACTAGCTAGCGAGCAGTACTTC
v_gene: TRBV7-3
j_gene: TRBJ2-7
abundance: .
d_gene: TRBD2

CDR3aa: CASSARDIRYSPLHF
CDR3nt: TGTGCCAGCAGCGCCCGGGACATCCGTTATTCACCCCTCCACTTT
v_gene: TRBV9
j_gene: TRBJ1-6
abundance: .
d_gene: .

CDR3aa: CASSVVPGDTQYF
CDR3nt: TGTGCCAGCAGCGTAGTCCCCGGAGATACGCAGTATTTT
v_gene: TRBV9
j_gene: TRBJ2-3
abundance: .
d_gene: .

CDR3aa: CASSYGRLGAYEQYF
CDR3nt: TGTGCCAGCAGTTATGGACGACTAGGGGCCTACGAGCAGTACTTC
v_gene: TRBV6-6
j_gene: TRBJ2-7
abundance: .
d_gene: .

CDR3aa: CASSFQGGTEAFF
CDR3nt: TGTGCCAGCAGCTTCCAGGGAGGGACTGAAGCTTTCTTT
v_gene: TRBV5-4
j_gene: TRBJ1-1
abundance: .
d_gene: .

CDR3aa: CASSQVARVENEQYF
CDR3nt: TGTGCCAGCAGCCAAGTCGCCAGGGTCGAAAACGAGCAGTACTTC
v_gene: TRBV4-2
j_gene: TRBJ2-7
abundance: .
d_gene: .

CDR3aa: CASSYLTGAYEQYF
CDR3nt: TGTGCCAGCAGTTATTTGACAGGAGCCTACGAGCAGTACTTC
v_gene: TRBV6-1
j_gene: TRBJ2-7
abundance: .
d_gene: .

CDR3aa: CAWGRIGNEQFF
CDR3nt: TGTGCCTGGGGGAGGATCGGGAATGAGCAGTTCTTC
v_gene: TRBV30
j_gene: TRBJ2-1
abundance: once
d_gene: .

CDR3aa: CASFAGTDNQPQHF
CDR3nt: TGTGCCAGCTTTGCCGGGACAGACAATCAGCCCCAGCATTTT
v_gene: TRBV2
j_gene: TRBJ1-5
abundance: .
d_gene: TRBD1

CDR3aa: CASSPGGDQPQHF
CDR3nt: TGTGCCAGCAGCCCGGGGGGTGATCAGCCCCAGCATTTT
v_gene: TRBV5-6
j_gene: TRBJ1-5
abundance: .
d_gene: .

CDR3aa: CASRTGGGYNEQFF
CDR3nt: TGTGCCAGCAGAACAGGGGGCGGGTACAATGAGCAGTTCTTC
v_gene: TRBV28
j_gene: TRBJ2-1
abundance: few
d_gene: TRBD1

CDR3aa: CASSATEPAAYNEQFF
CDR3nt: TGTGCCAGCAGCGCGACCGAACCCGCGGCTTACAATGAGCAGTTCTTC
v_gene: TRBV2
j_gene: TRBJ2-1
abundance: .
d_gene: .

CDR3aa: CASSPRDRAYNEQFF
CDR3nt: TGTGCCAGCAGCCCCCGGGACAGAGCCTACAATGAGCAGTTCTTC
v_gene: TRBV7-3
j_gene: TRBJ2-1
abundance: once
d_gene: TRBD1

CDR3aa: CASSQAGGPGNEQFF
CDR3nt: TGTGCCAGCAGCCAAGCCGGAGGGCCGGGCAATGAGCAGTTCTTC
v_gene: TRBV6-5
j_gene: TRBJ2-1
abundance: .
d_gene: .

CDR3aa: CASSVRGRGAYEQYF
CDR3nt: TGTGCCAGCAGCGTGCGCGGGCGGGGCGCTTACGAGCAGTACTTC
v_gene: TRBV5-4
j_gene: TRBJ2-7
abundance: once
d_gene: .

CDR3aa: CASSIRQDTEAFF
CDR3nt: TGTGCCAGTAGTATTAGACAGGACACTGAAGCTTTCTTT
v_gene: TRBV19
j_gene: TRBJ1-1
abundance: few
d_gene: .